This note documents a single T cell receptor beta chain sequence. Its antigen remains unknown. Using immunoSEQ multiplex PCR, the repertoire was profiled, and TCRdb retains in-frame clones only, with some absent. This sample has approximately 150,000 clones, with around 88% found just once. The record originates from a study of T cell responses to AZD1222 COVID-19 vaccine. The CDR3 consists of 11 residues. V lost 7 bases to trimming and J lost 7 bases, with 8 bases between them. The germline V gene has CDR1 SNHLY and CDR2 FYNNEI. Study-wide points: Baseline antibody screening turned up just a handful of seropositive AZD1222 recipients.

This sequence originates from an adult in good health. The rearrangement uses TRBV2 and TRBJ2-4, with a possible D match to TRBD2 (6 bases). The material sequenced was peripheral blood, taken on day 0 of MenACWY control vaccination. DNA of the CDR3: TGTGCCAGCATAGGAGGGAACATTCAGTACTTC. Translated: CASIGGNIQYF.